This TCR beta chain derives from a study of cytomegalovirus exposure and HLA in healthy donors. The germline gives CDR1 SGHNT, CDR2 YYREEE (reference sequence). Trimming removed 2 bases from V and 0 bases from J; junction bases left unmatched: 2. The CDR3 runs 15 residues. The PCR made use of 60 Vbeta and 13 Jbeta primers. This table comes from immunoSEQ multiplex PCR, and its TCRdb copy is limited to in-frame clones, with some not included. The table includes 250,000 to 350,000 clones, around 86% detected once. In its sample, this clone was seen a few times. The sequenced material came from PBMCs. This sequence was found in a man aged 40-49 years in good health and CMV-seropositive. The chain has TRBV5-4 and TRBJ1-3; 7 positions match TRBD1. The CDR3: CASSLGTDSGNTIYF. The DNA for the CDR3 is TGTGCCAGCAGCTTAGGGACAGACTCTGGAAACACCATATATTTT.